A single sample is the source of the 8 T cell receptor beta chains below, sequenced in a study of blood T cell repertoires in COVID-19. The method was immunoSEQ multiplex PCR; TCRdb's version includes in-frame clones alone and lacks a portion of them. The table records some 310,000 clones, just under 90% of them present only once. The specimen was PBMCs or T cells enriched from blood (not recorded which). The receptors here all came from a woman in her twenties or thirties who had recovered from COVID-19.

The chain employs TRBV19 and TRBJ1-1, with a weak D call TRBD1 (5 bases). The CDR3 sequence is 15 residues long. The V end was cut by 3 bases, the J end by 0 bases, with 11 bases between. Germline V gene data show CDR1 as LNHDA and CDR2 as SQIVND (reference sequence). The CDR3 spells CASSILDSMNTEAFF. The CDR3 coding sequence is TGTGCCAGTAGTATTCTAGACAGTATGAACACTGAAGCTTTCTTT.

The chain links TRBV10-3 to TRBJ1-6, with 9 bases that match TRBD1. Germline CDR1 and CDR2: ENHRY and SYGVKD. This CDR3 contains 15 residues. The V gene end was trimmed by 3 bases and the J gene end by 7 bases; junction bases not matched to a gene: 4. The CDR3 spells CAISDPGQGNSPLHF. CDR3 sequence (DNA): TGTGCCATCAGTGACCCGGGACAGGGAAATTCACCCCTCCACTTT.

V and J are TRBV2 and TRBJ1-1; maybe TRBD1 (6 bases). The CDR3 totals 13 residues. CDR1 SNHLY and CDR2 FYNNEI come from the germline V gene. V was clipped by 7 bases and J by 6 bases, with 15 bases between them. This CDR3 is CASTQQGYPEAFF. The CDR3, as DNA: TGTGCCAGCACGCAACAGGGTTACCCTGAAGCTTTCTTT.

This clone was observed once. This chain links TRBV19 with TRBJ1-3; the D gene is possibly TRBD1 (5 bases). Trimming cost V 6 bases and J 3 bases, with 12 bases left between them. Looked up from germline, CDR1 is LNHDA and CDR2 is SQIVND (reference sequence). The length of the CDR3 is 14 residues. CDR3: CASSPQGFGNTIYF. CDR3 nucleotides: TGTGCCAGTAGCCCCCAGGGTTTTGGAAACACCATATATTTT. The full variable domain, its missing parts supplied by reference TRBV19 and TRBJ1-3, is DGGITQSPKYLFRKEGQNVTLSCEQNLNHDAMYWYRQDPGQGLRLIYYSQIVNDFQKGDIAEGYSVSREKKESFPLTVTSAQKNPTAFYLCASSPQGFGNTIYFGEGSWLTVV.

The gene calls are TRBV2 and TRBJ2-1, with 10 bases lining up with TRBD1. In germline, CDR1 is SNHLY, CDR2 FYNNEI. V was clipped by 7 bases and J by 0 bases; unmatched bases: 9. The CDR3 loop spans 17 amino acids. The CDR3 is CASKVSTGGLSYNEQFF. CDR3 nucleotides: TGTGCCAGCAAGGTGTCGACAGGGGGCCTCTCCTACAATGAGCAGTTCTTC.

The chain links TRBV6-5 to TRBJ1-2; 11 bases agree with TRBD1. CDR1 is MNHEY, CDR2 SVGAGI, per germline. The CDR3 is made up of 14 amino acids. V dropped 7 bases and J dropped 7; count of bases not matched to a gene: 8. Here the CDR3 DNA reads TGTGCCAGCAAAGAGGACAGGGGGCGGGGTGGCTACACCTTC. It encodes CASKEDRGRGGYTF.

The rearrangement uses TRBV2 and TRBJ1-4, with D possibly being TRBD1 (6 bases). There are 14 residues in the CDR3. Germline assignment: CDR1 SNHLY and CDR2 FYNNEI. The CDR3 loop is CGGGLQTMGEKLFF. Here the CDR3 DNA reads TGTGGCGGGGGCCTACAGACCATGGGGGAAAAACTGTTTTTT.

The chain is built from TRBV18 and TRBJ2-3, with no clear D. Per germline, CDR1 KGHSH and CDR2 LQKENI. CDR3 length: 16 amino acids. V lost 0 bases to trimming and J lost 2 bases, with 12 bases between them. This chain's CDR3 is CASSPPVRTSTDTQYF. The DNA of the CDR3 is TGTGCCAGCTCACCACCGGTGCGCACTTCCACAGATACGCAGTATTTT.